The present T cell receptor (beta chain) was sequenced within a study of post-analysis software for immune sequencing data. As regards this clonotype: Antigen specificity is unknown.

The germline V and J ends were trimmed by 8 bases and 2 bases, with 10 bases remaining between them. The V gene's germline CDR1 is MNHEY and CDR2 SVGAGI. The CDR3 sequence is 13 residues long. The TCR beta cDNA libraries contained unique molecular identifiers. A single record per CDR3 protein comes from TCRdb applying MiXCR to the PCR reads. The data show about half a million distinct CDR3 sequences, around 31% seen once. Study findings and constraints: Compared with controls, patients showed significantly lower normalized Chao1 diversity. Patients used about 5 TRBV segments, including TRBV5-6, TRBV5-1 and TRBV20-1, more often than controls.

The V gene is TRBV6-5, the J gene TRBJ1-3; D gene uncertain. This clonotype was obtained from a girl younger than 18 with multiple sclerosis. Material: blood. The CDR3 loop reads CASRRSAGNTIYF. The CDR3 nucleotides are TGTGCCAGCCGTCGATCAGCTGGAAACACCATATATTTT.